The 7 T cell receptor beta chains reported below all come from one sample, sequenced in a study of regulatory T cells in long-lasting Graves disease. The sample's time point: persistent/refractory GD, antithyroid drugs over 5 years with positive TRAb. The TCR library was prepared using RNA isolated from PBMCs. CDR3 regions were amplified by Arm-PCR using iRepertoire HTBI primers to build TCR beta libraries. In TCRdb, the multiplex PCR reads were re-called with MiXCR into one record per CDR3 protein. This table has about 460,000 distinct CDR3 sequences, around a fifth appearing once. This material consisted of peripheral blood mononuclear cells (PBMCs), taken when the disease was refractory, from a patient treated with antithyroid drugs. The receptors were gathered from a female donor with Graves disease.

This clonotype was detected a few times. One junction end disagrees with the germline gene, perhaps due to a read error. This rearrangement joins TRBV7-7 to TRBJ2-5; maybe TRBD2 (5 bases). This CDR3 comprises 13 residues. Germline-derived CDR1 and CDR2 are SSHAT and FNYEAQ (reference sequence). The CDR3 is CASSQRAEGTQYF. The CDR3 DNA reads TGTGCTAGCAGCCAGAGGGCCGAAGGGACCCAGTACTTC. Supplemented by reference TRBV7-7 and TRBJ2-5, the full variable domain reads GAGVSQSPRYKVTKRGQDVTLRCDPISSHATLYWYQQALGQGPEFLTYFNYEAQPDKSGLPSDRFSAERPEGSISTLTIQRTEQRDSAMYRCASSQRAEGTQYFGPGTRLLVL.

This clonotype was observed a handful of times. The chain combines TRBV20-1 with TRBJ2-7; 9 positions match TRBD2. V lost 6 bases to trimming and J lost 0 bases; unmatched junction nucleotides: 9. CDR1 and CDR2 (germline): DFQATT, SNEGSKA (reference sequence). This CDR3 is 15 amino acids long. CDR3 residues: CSAAGGPLLSYEQYF. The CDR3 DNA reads TGCAGTGCCGCGGGAGGGCCCCTTCTCTCCTACGAGCAGTACTTC.

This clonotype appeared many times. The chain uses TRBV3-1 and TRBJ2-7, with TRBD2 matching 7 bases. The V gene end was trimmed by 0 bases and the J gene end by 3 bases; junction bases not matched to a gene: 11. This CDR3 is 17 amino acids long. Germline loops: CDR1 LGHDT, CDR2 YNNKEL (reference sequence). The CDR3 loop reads CASSQDRTSRASYEQYF. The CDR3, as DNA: TGTGCCAGCAGCCAAGACCGGACTAGTCGGGCAAGCTACGAGCAGTACTTC.

In DNA form, the CDR3 reads TGTGCCAGCAGCCAAGATTTCGGGAAGAGGCAGCCCCAGCATTTT. Amino acid sequence: CASSQDFGKRQPQHF. The chain combines TRBV3-1 with TRBJ1-5; D is uncertain. Trimming left V 0 bases short and J 7 bases short, with 13 bases between. This CDR3 has 15 residues. From germline, CDR1 is LGHDT and CDR2 YNNKEL (reference sequence).

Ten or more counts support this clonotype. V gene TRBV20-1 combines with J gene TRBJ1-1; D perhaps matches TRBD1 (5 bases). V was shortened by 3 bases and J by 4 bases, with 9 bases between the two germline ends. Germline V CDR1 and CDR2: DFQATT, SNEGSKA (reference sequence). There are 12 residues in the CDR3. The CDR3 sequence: CSASPGGTEAFF. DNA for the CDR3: TGCAGTGCTAGCCCCGGGGGCACTGAAGCTTTCTTT.

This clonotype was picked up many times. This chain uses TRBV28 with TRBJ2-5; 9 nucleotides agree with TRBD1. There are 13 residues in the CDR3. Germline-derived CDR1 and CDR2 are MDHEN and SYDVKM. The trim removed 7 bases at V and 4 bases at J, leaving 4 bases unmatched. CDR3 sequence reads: CASKDRGGETQYF. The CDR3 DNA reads TGTGCCAGCAAGGACAGGGGTGGAGAGACCCAGTACTTC.

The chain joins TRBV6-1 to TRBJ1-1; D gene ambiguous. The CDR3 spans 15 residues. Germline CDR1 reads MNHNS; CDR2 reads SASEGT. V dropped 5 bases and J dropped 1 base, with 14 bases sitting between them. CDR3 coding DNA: TGTGCCAGCAGTCCTTTGCCGGGGTCGAACACTGAAGCTTTCTTT. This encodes CASSPLPGSNTEAFF.